These 10 T cell receptor beta chains originate from one sample sequenced in a study of T cell changes during pregnancy in multiple sclerosis (dated by TCRdb to the late 2010s). Library prep was done by the immunoSEQ multiplex PCR assay. TCRdb mirrors the immuneACCESS table, restricted to in-frame sequences. Some clones are absent from its copies; in checked studies, under half trace to an unresolved V gene, and the reason for the others is unknown. The sample table lists 90,000 to 100,000 clones, roughly nine tenths of them with a count of one. Less than 2.5% of the sample is taken by the ten largest. Specimen: peripheral blood, collected after pregnancy. The source of these receptors is a female donor in good health, enrolled as a control in a pregnancy study.

V is TRBV6-5 and J is TRBJ1-5; D gene uncertain. Germline V lookup: CDR1 MNHEY, CDR2 SVGAGI. This CDR3 has 14 amino acids. V lost 5 bases to trimming and J lost 2 bases, with 10 bases between them. As DNA, the CDR3 is TGTGCCAGCAGTGTCACCGGGGGCAATCAGCCCCAGCATTTT. Amino acids: CASSVTGGNQPQHF.

The V and J genes are TRBV19 and TRBJ2-3, with a possible D match to TRBD2 (7 bases). Trimming removed 2 bases from V and 6 bases from J, with 15 bases in between. The CDR3 runs 15 residues. From germline, CDR1 is LNHDA and CDR2 SQIVND (reference sequence). This chain's CDR3 is CASSISGGASDTQYF. Here the CDR3 DNA reads TGTGCCAGTAGTATATCGGGGGGCGCGTCCGATACGCAGTATTTT.

The J gene is TRBJ2-7, the V gene TRBV15; D is possibly TRBD1 (5 bases). Per germline, CDR1 LNHNV and CDR2 YYDKDF (reference sequence). The CDR3 is 15 residues long. Trimming left V 0 bases short and J 6 bases short, with 15 bases between. The CDR3 loop reads CATSRELSTVSEQYF. CDR3 nucleotides: TGTGCCACCAGCAGAGAGCTATCGACAGTTTCCGAGCAGTACTTC.

This chain links TRBV19 with TRBJ2-7; the match to TRBD1 covers 7 bases. This CDR3 comprises 16 residues. Germline values: CDR1 LNHDA, CDR2 SQIVND (reference sequence). V trimming: 3 bases; J trimming: 2 bases; junction bases outside the gene matches: 10. The CDR3 coding sequence is TGTGCCAGTAGTATTCCTAGACAGGGACCCACCTACGAGCAGTACTTC. Its protein is CASSIPRQGPTYEQYF.

V is TRBV6-5 and J is TRBJ2-7; the D is unclear. The CDR3 runs to 14 residues. Trimming removed 6 bases from V and 1 base from J, with 13 bases in between. The germline gives CDR1 MNHEY, CDR2 SVGAGI. The CDR3 here is CASSLLTGSYEQYF. CDR3 nucleotide sequence: TGTGCCAGCAGCCTACTGACTGGATCCTACGAGCAGTACTTC.

The CDR3 DNA sequence: TGTGCCAGTACGGGACTAGCTGGCACCGGGGAGCTGTTTTTT. It codes for CASTGLAGTGELFF. This chain joins TRBV19 and TRBJ2-2; 9 bases line up with TRBD2. The CDR3 extends over 14 amino acids. The ends lost 7 bases at V and 4 bases at J; junction bases unmatched: 4. From germline, CDR1 is LNHDA and CDR2 SQIVND (reference sequence). The variable domain in full, completed from reference TRBV19 and TRBJ2-2, reads DGGITQSPKYLFRKEGQNVTLSCEQNLNHDAMYWYRQDPGQGLRLIYYSQIVNDFQKGDIAEGYSVSREKKESFPLTVTSAQKNPTAFYLCASTGLAGTGELFFGEGSRLTVL.

The chain employs TRBV15 and TRBJ2-1, with D possibly matching TRBD1 (5 bases). The length of the CDR3 is 17 residues. V lost 0 bases and J lost 9, with 21 bases in between. Germline CDR1 is LNHNV and CDR2 is YYDKDF (reference sequence). The CDR3 region has the DNA TGTGCCACCAGCAGAGATGTCGGAACAGGCCTCGGCGGTGAGCAGTTCTTC. Its translation is CATSRDVGTGLGGEQFF.

This rearrangement joins TRBV5-1 to TRBJ1-1; tentative D call: TRBD1 (6 bases). CDR3 length: 17 amino acids. Deletions cut 4 bases from V and 2 bases from J, with 21 bases between. Per the germline V gene, CDR1 is SGHRS and CDR2 is YFSETQ. The CDR3: CASSPILRQARNTEAFF. The DNA of the CDR3 is TGCGCCAGCAGCCCCATACTAAGACAGGCCCGAAACACTGAAGCTTTCTTT.

This clone was counted only a few times. This rearrangement joins TRBV27 to TRBJ2-4; tentatively, D is TRBD1 (5 bases). Germline V CDR1 and CDR2: MNHEY, SMNVEV (reference sequence). Trimming shortened V by 7 bases and J by 0 bases, and 7 bases separated the two germline ends. The CDR3 is 13 residues long. Here the CDR3 DNA reads TGTGCCAGCATAGGGGTAGCCAAAAACATTCAGTACTTC. This gives the protein CASIGVAKNIQYF.

This chain connects TRBV10-3 to TRBJ1-4, with TRBD1 matching over 7 bases. CDR1 is ENHRY and CDR2 is SYGVKD in the germline V gene. The trim removed 10 bases at V and 6 bases at J, leaving 11 bases unmatched. The CDR3 runs 14 residues. CDR3 sequence: CATAPQGMDEKLFF. The CDR3 nucleotides are TGTGCCACCGCCCCACAGGGGATGGATGAAAAACTGTTTTTT.